The clone carrying this TCR beta chain came up many times. Its specificity is unknown. This specimen comes from a study of naive and memory T cell subsets. Study-level points and caveats: TCR transcript changes with activation or differentiation may affect this RNA method.

Germline loops: CDR1 DFQATT, CDR2 SNEGSKA (reference sequence). This CDR3 comprises 14 residues. Deletions cut 1 base from V and 5 bases from J, with 14 bases between. Amplification of ligated cDNA took four PCR rounds with SP2 and nested alpha and beta constant primers. Reverse transcription of blood and skin TCR RNA was primed at alpha and beta constant regions. From the 5' RACE reads, TCRdb called clonotypes with MiXCR, one entry per CDR3 protein. This table holds 55,000 to 65,000 distinct CDR3 sequences, around 8% found once. An oligonucleotide containing a UMI was ligated to the 3' end of TCR cDNA. Reverse transcription used DNase-treated unsorted total RNA, aiming for roughly 1 to 1,100 ng.

The clonotype was recovered from a female donor in good health. This sequence joins TRBV20-1 and TRBJ1-1, with a weak D call TRBD1 (5 bases). The CDR3 coding sequence is TGCAGTGCTAGAGGTGGGGGAGGGAGAACTGAAGCTTTCTTT. It yields the protein CSARGGGGRTEAFF.